One and the same sample provided the 16 T cell receptor beta chains below, sequenced in a study of shared clonotypes between healthy human individuals. Data came from immunoSEQ multiplex PCR; TCRdb stores just in-frame clones and leaves some out. This table holds 100,000 to 120,000 clones, 68% found once. The sequenced sample was memory CD8+ T cells sorted from blood. Subset specified: CD45RO+ cells pooled with CCR7-negative TemRA cells. Receptor source: a young woman in good health.

This chain connects TRBV29-1 to TRBJ2-7; D might be TRBD1 (5 bases). CDR1 is SQVTM and CDR2 is ANQGSEA in the germline V gene. The germline V and J ends were trimmed by 6 bases and 0 bases, with 27 bases remaining between them. This CDR3 spans 18 amino acids. CDR3 sequence reads: CSVVGFPLDTGNSYEQYF. CDR3 coding DNA: TGCAGCGTCGTCGGATTTCCCCTGGACACCGGAAACTCCTACGAGCAGTACTTC.

The gene calls are TRBV28 and TRBJ2-7; 8 nucleotides agree with TRBD2. The V gene's germline CDR1 is MDHEN and CDR2 SYDVKM. The CDR3 totals 14 residues. The junction had 8 bases not matched to a gene; V was cut back by 9 bases and J by 1 base. DNA of the CDR3: TGTGCCAGTAACAAACTAGCGGTATCCTACGAGCAGTACTTC. Translated: CASNKLAVSYEQYF.

The gene calls are TRBV25-1 and TRBJ2-5; 9 positions match TRBD1. The DNA matches TRBJ2-7 better at its end, which makes the J call doubtful. In germline, CDR1 is MGHDK, CDR2 SYGVNS. This CDR3 has 15 residues. DNA for the CDR3: TGTGCCAGCAGTGAAACAACAGGGGGCCGGTACGAGCAGTACTTC. Translated, it gives CASSETTGGRYEQYF.

The chain employs TRBV28 and TRBJ2-7, with 8 nucleotides matching TRBD1. J was trimmed by 5 bases and V by 3 bases; bases with no gene match: 6. Germline lookup yields CDR1 MDHEN and CDR2 SYDVKM. The CDR3 is made up of 14 amino acids. In DNA, the CDR3 is TGTGCCAGCAGTTTGGGACAGGAGGCCCACGAGCAGTACTTC. Translating it yields CASSLGQEAHEQYF.

The chain joins TRBV5-1 to TRBJ2-7, with D perhaps assigned TRBD1 or TRBD2 (5 bases each). The germline V and J ends were trimmed by 5 bases and 7 bases, with 13 bases remaining between them. Looked up from germline, CDR1 is SGHRS and CDR2 is YFSETQ. The CDR3 is 12 residues long. The CDR3 bases are TGCGCCAGCAGTGAGGGGTCCGGAGAGCAGTACTTC. Its protein is CASSEGSGEQYF.

This chain connects TRBV27 to TRBJ1-4, with D possibly matching TRBD1 (5 bases). Germline loops: CDR1 MNHEY, CDR2 SMNVEV (reference sequence). V lost 1 base to trimming and J lost 5 bases, with 11 bases between them. The CDR3 is made up of 15 amino acids. This CDR3 is CASSLWGSVNEKLFF. In DNA form, the CDR3 reads TGTGCCAGCAGTTTATGGGGGAGTGTCAATGAAAAACTGTTTTTT.

The V call is TRBV30, the J call TRBJ1-4; TRBD1 matches 7 bases. The CDR3 is made up of 14 amino acids. Trimming took 5 bases from V and 4 from J; bases not matched to a gene: 7. The germline CDR1 and CDR2 sequences are GTSNPN and SVGIG (reference sequence). The CDR3 is CAWGGTAYNEKLFF. In DNA form, the CDR3 reads TGTGCCTGGGGTGGGACAGCTTATAATGAAAAACTGTTTTTT.

In the case of this clone: This CDR3 fails to terminate in the conserved phenylalanine or tryptophan, so it likely reflects a read error. No DNA is shown, since the ends of the CDR3 on it are uncertain; the CDR3 is the one TCRdb lists. The V gene is TRBV6-5, the J gene TRBJ1-4; the DNA was not used to check the table's D call, TRBD1. Germline V gives CDR1 MNHEY, CDR2 SVGAGI. The CDR3 totals 10 residues, both ends included. CDR3 protein: CASSYKGQGL.

The gene calls are TRBV7-9 and TRBJ1-2; D may be TRBD1 (5 bases). The germline V and J ends were trimmed by 5 bases and 4 bases, with 14 bases remaining between them. The germline gives CDR1 SEHNR, CDR2 FQNEAQ (reference sequence). This CDR3 is built from 14 residues. The DNA of the CDR3 is TGTGCCAGCAGCCCCTACAGGACTTTCTATGGCTACACCTTC. Protein product: CASSPYRTFYGYTF.

This sequence joins TRBV5-4 and TRBJ2-1, with 10 bases identical to TRBD2. V shed 0 bases and J 9 bases; nucleotides not matched to a gene: 6. Germline loops: CDR1 SGHNT, CDR2 YYREEE (reference sequence). This CDR3 has 15 residues. CDR3: CASSLDGTSALEQFF. CDR3 DNA: TGTGCCAGCAGCTTGGATGGGACTAGCGCTCTTGAGCAGTTCTTC.

The rearrangement links TRBV4-1 to TRBJ2-3, with 8 bases matching TRBD2. Losses at the gene ends were 3 bases for V and 5 bases for J; bases not matched to a gene: 10. In germline, CDR1 is MGHRA, CDR2 YSYEKL. The CDR3 length is 16 residues. The DNA for the CDR3 is TGCGCCAGCAGCCATACCCCGGGACTAGGTCAAGATACGCAGTATTTT. Translated: CASSHTPGLGQDTQYF.

J is TRBJ2-1 and V is TRBV9; D is undetermined. Germline V lookup: CDR1 SGDLS, CDR2 YYNGEE. The germline V and J ends were trimmed by 0 bases and 9 bases, with 16 bases remaining between them. The CDR3 loop spans 15 amino acids. In DNA form, the CDR3 reads TGTGCCAGCAGCGTAGTGCCCCGGCCGAAGGGTGAGCAGTTCTTC. It encodes CASSVVPRPKGEQFF.

This chain uses TRBV2 with TRBJ2-7, with TRBD2 matching 13 bases. Germline trimming cut 8 bases from V and 2 bases from J; bases unmatched to any gene: 6. The length of the CDR3 is 15 residues. CDR1 is SNHLY and CDR2 is FYNNEI in the germline V gene. The CDR3 reads CASGRGLAGTYEQYF. The CDR3 DNA reads as TGTGCCAGCGGGAGGGGACTAGCGGGGACCTACGAGCAGTACTTC. The variable domain in full, with the rest retrieved from reference TRBV2 and TRBJ2-7, is EPEVTQTPSHQVTQMGQEVILRCVPISNHLYFYWYRQILGQKVEFLVSFYNNEISEKSEIFDDQFSVERPDGSNFTLKIRSTKLEDSAMYFCASGRGLAGTYEQYFGPGTRLTVT.

V gene TRBV15 combines with J gene TRBJ2-6, with D possibly being TRBD1 (5 bases). Trimming stripped 1 base from V and 0 bases from J, with 16 bases between. CDR1 and CDR2 (germline): LNHNV, YYDKDF (reference sequence). CDR3 size: 19 residues. The CDR3 sequence: CATSRVRQGQFSGANVLTF. The CDR3 DNA sequence: TGTGCCACCAGCAGAGTCCGGCAGGGCCAATTCTCTGGGGCCAACGTCCTGACTTTC.

This clone was counted a few times. The gene calls are TRBV15 and TRBJ2-7; weak D call: TRBD2 (7 bases). V lost 0 bases to trimming and J lost 1 base, with 10 bases between them. This CDR3 is built from 15 residues. The germline V gene has CDR1 LNHNV and CDR2 YYDKDF (reference sequence). The CDR3 sequence: CATSRDRGASYEQYF. The CDR3 region has the DNA TGTGCCACCAGCAGAGATCGGGGGGCGTCCTACGAGCAGTACTTC.

V gene TRBV5-6 combines with J gene TRBJ2-7; D is unclear. Trimming cost V 1 base and J 0 bases, with 2 bases left between them. CDR3 size: 12 residues. Germline values: CDR1 SGHDT, CDR2 YYEEEE. The CDR3 nucleotides are TGTGCCAGCAGCTTGAACTCCTACGAGCAGTACTTC. Translated, it gives CASSLNSYEQYF.